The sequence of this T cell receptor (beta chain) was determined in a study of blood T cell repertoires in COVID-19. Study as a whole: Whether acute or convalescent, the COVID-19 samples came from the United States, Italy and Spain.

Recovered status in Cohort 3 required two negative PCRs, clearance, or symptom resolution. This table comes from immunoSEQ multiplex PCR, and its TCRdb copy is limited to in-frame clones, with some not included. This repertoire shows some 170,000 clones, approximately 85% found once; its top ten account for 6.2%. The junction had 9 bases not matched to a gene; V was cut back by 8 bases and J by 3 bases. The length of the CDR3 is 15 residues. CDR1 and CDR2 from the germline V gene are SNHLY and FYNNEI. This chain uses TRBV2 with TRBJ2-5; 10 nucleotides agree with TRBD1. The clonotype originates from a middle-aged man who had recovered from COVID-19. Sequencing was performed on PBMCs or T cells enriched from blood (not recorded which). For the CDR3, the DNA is TGTGCCAGCTTTTCGGGGGGGACAGGGGAAGAGACCCAGTACTTC. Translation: CASFSGGTGEETQYF.